These T cell receptor beta chains were read from a single sample in a study of Graves' ophthalmopathy and Graves' hyperthyroidism. TCRdb re-analysed the multiplex PCR reads in MiXCR, keeping a single row per CDR3 protein. The repertoire includes over a million distinct CDR3 sequences, about 38% of them detected once, and around 10% sits in the top ten. What was sequenced was peripheral blood or thyroid tissue (not recorded which). The receptors originated from an adult man with Graves' hyperthyroidism. CDR3s include the opening cysteine and the closing phenylalanine or tryptophan. D genes are given only for firm matches. Some rows mark clone size as missing; the rest say once, few, many or name a class of expanded clone.

D	V	length	J	size	DNA	CDR3
TRBD2	TRBV20-1	17	TRBJ2-5	many	TGCAGTGCTAGAGCGGGACTAGCGGGAGTAAGGCAAGAGACCCAGTACTTC	CSARAGLAGVRQETQYF
NA	TRBV7-9	14	TRBJ1-4	NA	TGTGCCAGCAGCCCACACAGAGGGGATGAAAAACTGTTTTTT	CASSPHRGDEKLFF
NA	TRBV29-1	14	TRBJ2-5	NA	TGCAGCGTTGTGCAGACCCGGCGACAAGAGACCCAGTACTTC	CSVVQTRRQETQYF
NA	TRBV15	16	TRBJ2-7	many	TGTGCCACCAGGGAATCTTGGGGGGCTTTATCCTACGAGCAGTACTTC	CATRESWGALSYEQYF
NA	TRBV20-1	11	TRBJ2-7	many	TGCAGTGCTGGAAGAGTCCACGAGCAGTACTTC	CSAGRVHEQYF
TRBD1	TRBV20-1	15	TRBJ1-6	NA	TGCGGGGGGGGGGACAGGGCATCCTATAATTCACCCCTCCACTTT	CGGGDRASYNSPLHF
NA	TRBV14	14	TRBJ1-1	NA	TGTGCCAGCAGTCTTTATGGACGGTGGACTGAAGCTTTCTTT	CASSLYGRWTEAFF
NA	TRBV5-6	16	TRBJ1-5	many	TGTGCCAGCAGCAGACTGGGGGGCCCTAGCAATCAGCCCCAGCATTTT	CASSRLGGPSNQPQHF
NA	TRBV29-1	12	TRBJ2-7	many	TGCAGCGTAATCCAGGACAGTGACGAGCAGTACTTC	CSVIQDSDEQYF
TRBD2	TRBV7-8	16	TRBJ2-7	NA	TGCGCCAGCAGCCAAGAATCGGGGGGGTCGGGTCGCGAGCAGTACTTC	CASSQESGGSGREQYF
NA	TRBV7-8	12	TRBJ1-4	once	TGTGCCAGCATCGAGGGATATGAAAAACTGTTTTTT	CASIEGYEKLFF
NA	TRBV19	10	TRBJ1-1	NA	TGTGCCACCGGAGGCACTGAAGCTTTCTTT	CATGGTEAFF
NA	TRBV24-1	14	TRBJ1-1	many	TGTGCCACCAGTGGGGGGACACCGAACACTGAAGCTTTCTTT	CATSGGTPNTEAFF
TRBD2	TRBV6-2/TRBV6-3	12	TRBJ2-5	NA	TGTGCCAGCGAGGGAGGGGCGGAGACCCAGTACTTC	CASEGGAETQYF